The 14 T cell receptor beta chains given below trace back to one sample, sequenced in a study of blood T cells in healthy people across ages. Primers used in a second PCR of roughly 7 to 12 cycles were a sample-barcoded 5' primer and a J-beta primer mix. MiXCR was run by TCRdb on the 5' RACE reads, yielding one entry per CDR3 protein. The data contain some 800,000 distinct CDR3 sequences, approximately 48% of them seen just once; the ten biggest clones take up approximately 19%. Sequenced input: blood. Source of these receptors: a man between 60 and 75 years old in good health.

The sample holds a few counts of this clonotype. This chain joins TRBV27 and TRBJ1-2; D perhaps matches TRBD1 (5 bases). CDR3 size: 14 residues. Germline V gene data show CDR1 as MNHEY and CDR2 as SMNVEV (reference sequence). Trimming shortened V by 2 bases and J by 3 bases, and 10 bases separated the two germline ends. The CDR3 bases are TGTGCCAGCAGTTTAAAGGCAGGGCACTATGGCTACACCTTC. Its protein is CASSLKAGHYGYTF.

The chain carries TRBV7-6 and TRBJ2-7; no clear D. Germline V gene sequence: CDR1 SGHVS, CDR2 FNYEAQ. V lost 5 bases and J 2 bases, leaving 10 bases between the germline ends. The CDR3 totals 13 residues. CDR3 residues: CASSPALPYEQYF. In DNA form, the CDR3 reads TGTGCCAGCAGCCCAGCCCTTCCCTACGAGCAGTACTTC.

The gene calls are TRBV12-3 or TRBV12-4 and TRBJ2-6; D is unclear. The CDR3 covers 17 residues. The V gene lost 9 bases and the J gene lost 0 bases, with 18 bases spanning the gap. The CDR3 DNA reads TGTGCCAGAAGCCCGGCCGGTAGTTACTCTGGGGCCAACGTCCTGACTTTC. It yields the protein CARSPAGSYSGANVLTF.

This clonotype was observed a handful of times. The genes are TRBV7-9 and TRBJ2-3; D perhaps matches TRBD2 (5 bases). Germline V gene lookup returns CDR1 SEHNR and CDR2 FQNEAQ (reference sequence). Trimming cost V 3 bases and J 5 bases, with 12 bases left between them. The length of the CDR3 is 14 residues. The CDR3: CASSFAGWGDTQYF. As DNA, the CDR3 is TGTGCCAGCAGCTTTGCGGGTTGGGGAGATACGCAGTATTTT.

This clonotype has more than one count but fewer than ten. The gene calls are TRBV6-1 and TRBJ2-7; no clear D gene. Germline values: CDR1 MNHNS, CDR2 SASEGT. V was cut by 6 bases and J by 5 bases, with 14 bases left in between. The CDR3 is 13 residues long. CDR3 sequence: CASRRPPSNEQYF. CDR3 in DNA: TGTGCCAGCAGGCGACCCCCAAGCAACGAGCAGTACTTC.

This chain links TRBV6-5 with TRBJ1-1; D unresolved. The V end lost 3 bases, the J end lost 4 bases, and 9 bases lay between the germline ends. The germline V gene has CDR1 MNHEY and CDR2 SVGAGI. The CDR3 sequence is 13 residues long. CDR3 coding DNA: TGTGCCAGCAGTTATTCCCTCGGCACTGAAGCTTTCTTT. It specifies CASSYSLGTEAFF.

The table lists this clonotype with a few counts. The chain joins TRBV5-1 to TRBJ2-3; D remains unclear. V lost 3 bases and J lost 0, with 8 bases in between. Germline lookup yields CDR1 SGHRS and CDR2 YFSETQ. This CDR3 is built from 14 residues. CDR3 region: CASSWQVSTDTQYF. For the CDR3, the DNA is TGCGCCAGCAGCTGGCAGGTTAGCACAGATACGCAGTATTTT. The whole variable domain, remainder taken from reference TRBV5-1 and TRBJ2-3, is KAGVTQTPRYLIKTRGQQVTLSCSPISGHRSVSWYQQTPGQGLQFLFEYFSETQRNKGNFPGRFSGRQFSNSRSEMNVSTLELGDSALYLCASSWQVSTDTQYFGPGTRLTVL.

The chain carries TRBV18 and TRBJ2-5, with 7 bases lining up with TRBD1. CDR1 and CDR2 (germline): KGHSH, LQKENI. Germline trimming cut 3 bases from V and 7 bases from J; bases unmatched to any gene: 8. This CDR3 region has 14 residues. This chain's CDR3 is CASSPRDSSGTQYF. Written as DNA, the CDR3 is TGTGCCAGCTCACCGAGGGACAGTTCGGGGACCCAGTACTTC. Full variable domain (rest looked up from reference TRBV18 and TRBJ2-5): NAGVMQNPRHLVRRRGQEARLRCSPMKGHSHVYWYRQLPEEGLKFMVYLQKENIIDESGMPKERFSAEFPKEGPSILRIQQVVRGDSAAYFCASSPRDSSGTQYFGPGTRLLVL.

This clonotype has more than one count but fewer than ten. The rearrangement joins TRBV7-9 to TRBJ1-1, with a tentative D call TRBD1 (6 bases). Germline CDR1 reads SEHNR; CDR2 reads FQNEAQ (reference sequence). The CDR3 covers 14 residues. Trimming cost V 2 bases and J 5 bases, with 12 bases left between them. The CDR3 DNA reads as TGTGCCAGCAGCTTATCTAACAGGGTGACTGAAGCTTTCTTT. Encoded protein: CASSLSNRVTEAFF.

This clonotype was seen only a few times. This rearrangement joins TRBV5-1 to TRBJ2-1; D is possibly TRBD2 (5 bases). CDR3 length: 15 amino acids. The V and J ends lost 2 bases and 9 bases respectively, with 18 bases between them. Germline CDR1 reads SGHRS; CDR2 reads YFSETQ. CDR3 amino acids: CASSFPTGMGSEQFF. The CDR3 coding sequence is TGCGCCAGCAGCTTCCCGACCGGTATGGGGAGTGAGCAGTTCTTC.

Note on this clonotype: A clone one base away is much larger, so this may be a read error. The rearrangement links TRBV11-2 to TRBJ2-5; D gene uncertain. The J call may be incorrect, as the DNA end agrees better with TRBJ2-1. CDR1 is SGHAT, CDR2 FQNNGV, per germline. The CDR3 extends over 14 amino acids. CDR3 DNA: TGTGCCAGCAGCCGCGCAACGCCCCAAGAGACCCAGTTCTTC. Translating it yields CASSRATPQETQFF.

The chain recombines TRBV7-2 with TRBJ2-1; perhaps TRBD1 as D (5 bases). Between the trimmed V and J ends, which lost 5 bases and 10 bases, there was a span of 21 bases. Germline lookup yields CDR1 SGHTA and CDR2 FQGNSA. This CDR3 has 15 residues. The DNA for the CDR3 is TGTGCCAGCAGCAATAAGGGGCCAAACAACAGGGAGCAGTTCTTC. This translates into CASSNKGPNNREQFF.

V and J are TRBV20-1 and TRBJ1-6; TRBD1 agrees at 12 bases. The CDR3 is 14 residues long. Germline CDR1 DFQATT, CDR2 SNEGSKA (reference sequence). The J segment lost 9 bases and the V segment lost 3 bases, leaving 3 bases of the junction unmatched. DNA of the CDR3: TGCAGTGCTAGTAGGGACAGGGGGCCTTCACCCCTCCACTTT. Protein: CSASRDRGPSPLHF.

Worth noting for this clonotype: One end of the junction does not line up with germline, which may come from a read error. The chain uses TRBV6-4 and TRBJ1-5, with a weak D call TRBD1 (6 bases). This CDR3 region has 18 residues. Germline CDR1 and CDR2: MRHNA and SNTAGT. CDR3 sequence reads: CASRDSRTASNSNQPQHF. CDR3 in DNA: TGTGCCAGCAGAGACTCTCGGACAGCGAGCAATAGCAATCAGCCCCAGCATTTT.